This passage covers 21 T cell receptor beta chains from one sample sequenced in a study of identical twins. One entry per CDR3 protein, called by TCRdb with MiXCR from the 5' RACE reads. Of under 500,000 distinct CDR3 sequences listed, 14% were seen once; the top ten hold about 1%. The same sample was also used in a study of yellow fever vaccine responses in identical twins.

The material sequenced was CD4+ T cells sorted from blood. These receptors all come from a woman aged 18-29 years in good health.

With regard to this clonotype: Here the CDR3 omits its conserved ending phenylalanine or tryptophan, so a read error is the likely source. The V and J genes are TRBV7-6 and TRBJ2-1; 7 bases are a match to TRBD1. Germline assignment: CDR1 SGHVS and CDR2 FNYEAQ. Trimming removed 4 bases from V and 4 bases from J; junction bases left unmatched: 13. The CDR3 is made up of 17 amino acids. The CDR3 DNA follows: TGTGCCAGCAGCTCACGAGGTCGGGGACAGTATTACAATGAGCAGTTCTCC. It yields the protein CASSSRGRGQYYNEQFS.

This clonotype was detected a few times. V usage is TRBV20-1 and J usage is TRBJ1-1; 9 nucleotides match TRBD1. Germline CDR1 and CDR2: DFQATT and SNEGSKA (reference sequence). V dropped 5 bases and J dropped 4; count of bases not matched to a gene: 5. The CDR3 is 13 residues long. CDR3 bases: TGCAGTGCTGGACCGGGACAGGGCACTGAAGCTTTCTTT. Translating it yields CSAGPGQGTEAFF.

V gene TRBV18 combines with J gene TRBJ2-2, with TRBD2 matching 7 bases. CDR1 KGHSH and CDR2 LQKENI come from the germline V gene. CDR3 length equals 16 residues. The trim removed 0 bases at V and 5 bases at J, leaving 6 bases unmatched. CDR3 region: CASSPPFGGSTGELFF. As DNA, the CDR3 is TGTGCCAGCTCACCACCATTCGGCGGGAGTACCGGGGAGCTGTTTTTT.

This clonotype was seen a few times. The rearrangement joins TRBV10-3 to TRBJ2-1; TRBD2 aligns across 8 bases. CDR3 length equals 14 residues. Trimming took 6 bases from V and 9 from J; bases not matched to a gene: 10. Germline lookup yields CDR1 ENHRY and CDR2 SYGVKD. The CDR3 nucleotides are TGTGCCATCAGAGGACTAGCCGACACCACTGAGCAGTTCTTC. It specifies CAIRGLADTTEQFF.

This clonotype was recorded many times. J is TRBJ1-2 and V is TRBV10-3; D remains unclear. CDR1 is ENHRY and CDR2 is SYGVKD in the germline V gene. The V end lost 4 bases, the J end lost 1 base, and 13 bases lay between the germline ends. The CDR3 has 15 residues. CDR3 DNA sequence: TGTGCCATCAGTGGGCCTTGGGGAGATAACTATGGCTACACCTTC. Amino acids: CAISGPWGDNYGYTF.

V gene TRBV6-2 or TRBV6-3 combines with J gene TRBJ2-5; D remains unclear. There are 15 residues in the CDR3. With 0 bases removed from V and 5 bases from J, the gap between germline ends came to 13 bases. Germline loops: CDR1 MNHEY, CDR2 SVGEGT. The CDR3 loop is CASSYSTPSRETQYF. DNA of the CDR3: TGTGCCAGCAGTTACTCGACTCCAAGCAGGGAGACCCAGTACTTC.

V and J are TRBV2 and TRBJ2-1, with 7 positions matching TRBD2. Germline V gives CDR1 SNHLY, CDR2 FYNNEI. The V gene end was trimmed by 7 bases and the J gene end by 9 bases; junction bases not matched to a gene: 15. The CDR3 is 15 residues long. CDR3 amino acids: CASIPGGRSKGEQFF. CDR3 coding DNA: TGTGCCAGCATTCCTGGCGGGAGAAGCAAGGGTGAGCAGTTCTTC.

The CDR3 bases are TGCAGTGCTAGAGATATGAGGTACGGGTACGAGCAGTACTTC. As protein: CSARDMRYGYEQYF. The chain carries TRBV20-1 and TRBJ2-7; D is unresolved. Germline CDR1 is DFQATT and CDR2 is SNEGSKA (reference sequence). V lost 0 bases to trimming and J lost 4 bases, with 13 bases between them. This CDR3 has 14 amino acids.

The chain joins TRBV7-8 to TRBJ2-3; the match to TRBD1 covers 12 bases. CDR3 length: 19 amino acids. Germline lookup yields CDR1 SGHVS and CDR2 FQNEAQ. V lost 2 bases and J lost 2; bases outside the gene matches: 11. The CDR3 region is CASSLRARGTGGPTDTQYF. The CDR3 DNA sequence: TGTGCCAGCAGCTTAAGGGCCCGGGGGACAGGGGGCCCCACAGATACGCAGTATTTT.

The V call is TRBV12-3 or TRBV12-4, the J call TRBJ1-1; D uncertain. The CDR3 has 16 amino acids. V was pared by 1 base and J by 1 base, with 13 bases between. The CDR3 spells CASSLVGGGKNTEAFF. Written as DNA, the CDR3 is TGTGCCAGCAGTTTAGTGGGTGGAGGAAAGAACACTGAAGCTTTCTTT.

The table lists this clonotype with many counts. The rearrangement uses TRBV11-2 and TRBJ2-1; D may correspond to TRBD1 or TRBD2 (6 bases each). This CDR3 is 17 amino acids long. Trimming pared 5 bases from V and 6 bases from J, leaving 23 bases between. From germline, CDR1 is SGHAT and CDR2 FQNNGV. The CDR3 protein is CASSPRPGTGASNEQFF. CDR3 sequence (DNA): TGTGCCAGCAGCCCTCGTCCCGGGACGGGGGCTTCCAATGAGCAGTTCTTC.

This clonotype was found a few times. J is TRBJ2-1 and V is TRBV10-3; D possibly corresponds to TRBD2 (6 bases). CDR3 size: 14 residues. The V end lost 6 bases, the J end lost 7 bases, and 16 bases lay between the germline ends. CDR1 and CDR2 from the germline V gene are ENHRY and SYGVKD. The CDR3 reads CAIRPSPGENEQFF. The CDR3 DNA reads TGTGCCATCAGACCCTCACCGGGGGAAAATGAGCAGTTCTTC.

This clonotype was seen a few times. The V call is TRBV30, the J call TRBJ2-3; unclear D gene. The V end lost 0 bases, the J end lost 2 bases, and 9 bases lay between the germline ends. The CDR3 consists of 14 residues. Germline V gives CDR1 GTSNPN, CDR2 SVGIG (reference sequence). CDR3 coding DNA: TGTGCCTGGAGTGTATCGGCTTACACAGATACGCAGTATTTT. This codes for CAWSVSAYTDTQYF.

Comment on this clonotype: With a much larger clone just one base away, this may be a read error. This chain joins TRBV12-3 or TRBV12-4 and TRBJ2-4; D not certain. The CDR3 loop spans 12 amino acids. The CDR3 spells CASNSAKDIQYF. The CDR3 region has the DNA TGTGCCAGCAACTCCGCCAAAGACATTCAGTACTTC.

This clonotype appeared a few times. The genes are TRBV9 and TRBJ2-7; TRBD2 matches 8 bases. The CDR3 runs to 16 residues. Germline loops: CDR1 SGDLS, CDR2 YYNGEE. V dropped 0 bases and J dropped 7; count of bases not matched to a gene: 12. The CDR3 region has the DNA TGTGCCAGCAGCGTAGACCCGGGAGGGCCGGTGGGGGAGCAGTACTTC. Protein sequence: CASSVDPGGPVGEQYF.

This clonotype appeared a few times. DNA of the CDR3: TGTGCCAGTAGCCTCGGACTAGCGGGAGGAACAGAGACCCAGTACTTC. The encoded protein is CASSLGLAGGTETQYF. The chain combines TRBV19 with TRBJ2-5; 14 bases agree with TRBD2. This CDR3 has 16 residues. The J segment lost 4 bases and the V segment lost 6 bases, leaving 7 bases of the junction unmatched. Germline loops: CDR1 LNHDA, CDR2 SQIVND (reference sequence).

The chain combines TRBV28 with TRBJ2-7; maybe TRBD1 (6 bases). This CDR3 comprises 14 residues. Trimming took 6 bases from V and 3 from J, leaving 15 bases between them. In germline, CDR1 is MDHEN, CDR2 SYDVKM. CDR3 in DNA: TGTGCCAGCAGAGAGACAGGAACTCTCTACGAGCAGTACTTC. Translating gives CASRETGTLYEQYF. The complete variable domain, with remaining parts taken from reference TRBV28 and TRBJ2-7, reads DVKVTQSSRYLVKRTGEKVFLECVQDMDHENMFWYRQDPGLGLRLIYFSYDVKMKEKGDIPEGYSVSREKKERFSLILESASTNQTSMYLCASRETGTLYEQYFGPGTRLTVT.

In its sample, this clonotype was seen a few times. The chain combines TRBV4-2 with TRBJ1-6, with 10 bases lining up with TRBD1. V shed 0 bases and J 11 bases; nucleotides not matched to a gene: 4. The CDR3 has 15 residues. CDR1 is LGHNA, CDR2 YNFKEQ, per germline. The CDR3 bases are TGTGCCAGCAGCCAAGAAGGGGGACAGGGGACACCCCTCCACTTT. Its protein product is CASSQEGGQGTPLHF.

The chain carries TRBV2 and TRBJ2-1, with 9 bases identical to TRBD1. The V gene end was trimmed by 5 bases and the J gene end by 10 bases; junction bases not matched to a gene: 9. The CDR3 contains 14 residues. In germline, CDR1 is SNHLY, CDR2 FYNNEI. The CDR3 DNA reads TGTGCCAGCAGTCGGGCGGGACAGGGTGGAGAGCAGTTCTTC. It is translated as CASSRAGQGGEQFF.

The gene calls are TRBV20-1 and TRBJ2-1; 9 bases fit TRBD2. The V gene's germline CDR1 is DFQATT and CDR2 SNEGSKA (reference sequence). The J segment lost 8 bases and the V segment lost 7 bases, leaving 9 bases of the junction unmatched. The CDR3 sequence is 13 residues long. CDR3 sequence (DNA): TGCAGTGATAGCGGGAGTAAGTCTGATGAGCAGTTCTTC. Translating it yields CSDSGSKSDEQFF.

This clonotype was detected a few times. J is TRBJ2-2 and V is TRBV20-1; no definite D call. The V and J ends lost 2 bases and 7 bases respectively, with 8 bases between them. CDR1 DFQATT and CDR2 SNEGSKA come from the germline V gene (reference sequence). The CDR3 length is 12 residues. This CDR3 reads CSARRLDGELFF. The CDR3 region has the DNA TGCAGTGCTAGACGGTTGGACGGGGAGCTGTTTTTT.